These 9 T cell receptor beta chains came from one sample sequenced in a study of breast tumors, draining lymph nodes, adjacent tissues. TCRdb used MiXCR to reprocess the multiplex PCR reads, holding one entry per CDR3 protein. In the table there are about 35,000 distinct CDR3 sequences, 36% of which are singletons. The sequenced sample was breast tumor tissue. These TCRs come from a female donor with breast cancer. Some clones in this sample may be carry-over from other donors' samples.

This chain uses TRBV6-2 or TRBV6-3 with TRBJ2-3; the D gene is possibly TRBD1 (5 bases). Trimming removed 3 bases from V and 6 bases from J, with 13 bases in between. This CDR3 region has 14 residues. From germline, CDR1 is MNHEY and CDR2 SVGEGT. The DNA for the CDR3 is TGTGCCAGCAGTTATGGGGCGGCTACGGATACGCAGTATTTT. Translation: CASSYGAATDTQYF.

The V and J genes are TRBV6-5 and TRBJ1-2; TRBD1 matches at 7 bases. CDR3 length: 16 residues. Germline lookup yields CDR1 MNHEY and CDR2 SVGAGI. V dropped 5 bases and J dropped 7; count of bases not matched to a gene: 16. As DNA, the CDR3 is TGTGCCAGCAGTAGGGGGACAGCAATGGATTTAGGTGGCTACACCTTC. Translating gives CASSRGTAMDLGGYTF.

This clonotype was seen ten or more times. The rearrangement joins TRBV7-2 to TRBJ1-2; TRBD1 is a possible D gene (5 bases). The CDR3 length is 14 residues. The V gene lost 4 bases and the J gene lost 6 bases, with 15 bases spanning the gap. Germline V gives CDR1 SGHTA, CDR2 FQGNSA. CDR3 DNA: TGTGCCAGCAGCTACCGGGACGGTAGGGATGGCTACACCTTC. Its translation: CASSYRDGRDGYTF. The full variable domain, in which reference TRBV7-2 and TRBJ1-2 provide the parts outside the CDR3, is GAGVSQSPSNKVTEKGKDVELRCDPISGHTALYWYRQSLGQGLEFLIYFQGNSAPDKSGLPSDRFSAERTGGSVSTLTIQRTQQEDSAVYLCASSYRDGRDGYTFGSGTRLTVV.

The chain recombines TRBV9 with TRBJ2-1; D gene ambiguous. Between the trimmed V and J ends, which lost 2 bases and 1 base, there was a span of 10 bases. This CDR3 region has 15 residues. CDR1 SGDLS and CDR2 YYNGEE come from the germline V gene. CDR3 nucleotide sequence: TGTGCCAGCAGCGTCGATCGGCTTTCCTACAATGAGCAGTTCTTC. Protein sequence: CASSVDRLSYNEQFF.

This chain links TRBV12-5 with TRBJ2-5; D gene unclear. CDR3 size: 14 residues. Germline lookup yields CDR1 LGHNT and CDR2 FRNRAP. Trimming took 6 bases from V and 2 from J, leaving 13 bases between them. The CDR3 here is CASGPHLAQETQYF. CDR3 bases: TGTGCTAGTGGCCCCCACCTGGCTCAAGAGACCCAGTACTTC.

This clonotype was recorded at least ten times. The genes are TRBV4-1 and TRBJ2-3; the match to TRBD1 covers 8 bases. With V trimmed by 3 bases and J by 3 bases, 5 bases remained unmatched. The CDR3 consists of 15 residues. Germline loops: CDR1 MGHRA, CDR2 YSYEKL. CDR3 in DNA: TGCGCCAGCAGCCAGATCCAGGGGGCGACAGATACGCAGTATTTT. Translation gives CASSQIQGATDTQYF.

This clonotype was recorded many times. The chain carries TRBV7-9 and TRBJ2-6; tentative D call: TRBD1 (6 bases). V was shortened by 4 bases and J by 0 bases, with 7 bases between the two germline ends. The length of the CDR3 is 15 residues. Germline loops: CDR1 SEHNR, CDR2 FQNEAQ (reference sequence). CDR3 coding DNA: TGTGCCAGCAGCTCAGGGGTCTCTGGGGCCAACGTCCTGACTTTC. Residues: CASSSGVSGANVLTF. Full variable domain (missing parts from reference TRBV7-9 and TRBJ2-6): DTGVSQNPRHKITKRGQNVTFRCDPISEHNRLYWYRQTLGQGPEFLTYFQNEAQLEKSRLLSDRFSAERPKGSFSTLEIQRTEQGDSAMYLCASSSGVSGANVLTFGAGSRLTVL.

Concerning this clonotype: A much larger clonotype is one base distant, so this may be a read error. The chain couples TRBV20-1 to TRBJ1-2; 10 positions match TRBD1. CDR3 length: 15 residues. The J segment lost 2 bases and the V segment lost 6 bases, leaving 9 bases of the junction unmatched. CDR1 is DFQATT, CDR2 SNEGSKA, per germline (reference sequence). Here the CDR3 DNA reads TGCAGTGCCCGGGACAGGGGATTTAGGAACTATGGCTACACCTTC. It codes for CSARDRGFRNYGYTF.

The gene calls are TRBV29-1 and TRBJ2-1, with D maybe TRBD2 (6 bases). The length of the CDR3 is 17 residues. Trimming pared 2 bases from V and 1 base from J, leaving 18 bases between. From germline, CDR1 is SQVTM and CDR2 ANQGSEA. CDR3 in DNA: TGCAGCGTTGAATTCGGACTGGCGGGAAAGTCCTACAATGAGCAGTTCTTC. Its protein product is CSVEFGLAGKSYNEQFF.